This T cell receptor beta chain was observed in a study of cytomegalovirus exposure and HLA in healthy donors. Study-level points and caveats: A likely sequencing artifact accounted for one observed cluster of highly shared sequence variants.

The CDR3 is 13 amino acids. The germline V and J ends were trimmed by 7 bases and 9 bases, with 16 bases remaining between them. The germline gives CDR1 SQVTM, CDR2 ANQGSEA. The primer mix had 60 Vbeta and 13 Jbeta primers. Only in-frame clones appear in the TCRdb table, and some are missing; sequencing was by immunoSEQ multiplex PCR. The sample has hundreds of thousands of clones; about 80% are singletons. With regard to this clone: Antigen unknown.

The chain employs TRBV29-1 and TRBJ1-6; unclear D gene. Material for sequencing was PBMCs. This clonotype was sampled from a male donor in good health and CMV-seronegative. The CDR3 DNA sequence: TGCAGCGGGACGGACGGGAGTAGTTCACCCCTCCACTTT. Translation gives CSGTDGSSSPLHF.